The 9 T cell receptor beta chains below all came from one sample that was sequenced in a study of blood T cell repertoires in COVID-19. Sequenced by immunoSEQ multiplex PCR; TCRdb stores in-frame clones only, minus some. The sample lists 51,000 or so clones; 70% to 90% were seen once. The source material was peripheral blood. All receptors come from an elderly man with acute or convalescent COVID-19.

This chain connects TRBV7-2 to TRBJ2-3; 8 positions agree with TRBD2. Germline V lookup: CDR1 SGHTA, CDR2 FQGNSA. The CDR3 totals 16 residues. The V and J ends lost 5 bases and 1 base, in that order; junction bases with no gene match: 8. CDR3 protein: CASSTQLAARTDTQYF. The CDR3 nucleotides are TGTGCCAGCAGCACCCAACTAGCGGCCCGCACAGATACGCAGTATTTT.

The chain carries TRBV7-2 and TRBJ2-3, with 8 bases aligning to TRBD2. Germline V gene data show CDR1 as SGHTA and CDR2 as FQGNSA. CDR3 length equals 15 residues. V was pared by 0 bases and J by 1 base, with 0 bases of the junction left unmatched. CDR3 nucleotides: TGTGCCAGCAGCTTAGCTAGCGGGGGCACAGATACGCAGTATTTT. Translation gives CASSLASGGTDTQYF.

The CDR3 protein is CSVVGTVDYTF. DNA of the CDR3: TGCAGCGTTGTGGGGACAGTGGACTACACCTTC. J is TRBJ1-2 and V is TRBV29-1, with 7 bases lining up with TRBD1. V was pared by 4 bases and J by 10 bases, with 6 bases of the junction left unmatched. This CDR3 region has 11 residues. Per germline, CDR1 SQVTM and CDR2 ANQGSEA.

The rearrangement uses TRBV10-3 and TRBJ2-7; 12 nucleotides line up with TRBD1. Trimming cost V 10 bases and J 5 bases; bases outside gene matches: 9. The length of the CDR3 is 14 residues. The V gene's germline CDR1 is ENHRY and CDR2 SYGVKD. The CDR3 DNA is TGTGCCACGACCCCGGGACAGGGGGCTAACGAGCAGTACTTC. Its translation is CATTPGQGANEQYF.

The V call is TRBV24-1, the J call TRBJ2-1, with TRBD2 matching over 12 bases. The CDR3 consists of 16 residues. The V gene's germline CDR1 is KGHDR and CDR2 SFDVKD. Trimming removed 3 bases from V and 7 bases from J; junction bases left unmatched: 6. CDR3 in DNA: TGTGCCACCAGTGATCCTAGCGGGGGGGCCGGGAATGAGCAGTTCTTC. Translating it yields CATSDPSGGAGNEQFF.

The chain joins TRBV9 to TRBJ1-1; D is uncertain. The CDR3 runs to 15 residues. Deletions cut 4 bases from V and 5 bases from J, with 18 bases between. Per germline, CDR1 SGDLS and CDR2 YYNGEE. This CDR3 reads CASSTGSRVGTEAFF. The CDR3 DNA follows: TGTGCCAGCAGCACTGGTTCGCGGGTAGGGACTGAAGCTTTCTTT.

CDR3 DNA sequence: TGTGCCAGCAGCTCCACGGGCGGGACTGCTTCGAGCACAGATACGCAGTATTTT. Protein sequence: CASSSTGGTASSTDTQYF. V gene TRBV7-2 combines with J gene TRBJ2-3; D is perhaps TRBD2 (6 bases). Trimming took off 4 bases at V and 0 bases at J, with 20 bases between the two ends. The germline V gene has CDR1 SGHTA and CDR2 FQGNSA. This CDR3 is 18 amino acids long.

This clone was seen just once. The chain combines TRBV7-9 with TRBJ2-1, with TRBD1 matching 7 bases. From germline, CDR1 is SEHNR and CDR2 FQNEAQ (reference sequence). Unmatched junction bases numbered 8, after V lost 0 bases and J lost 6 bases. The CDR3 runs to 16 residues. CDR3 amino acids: CASSLASGTAVNEQFF. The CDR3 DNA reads TGTGCCAGCAGCTTAGCCTCCGGGACAGCGGTCAATGAGCAGTTCTTC.

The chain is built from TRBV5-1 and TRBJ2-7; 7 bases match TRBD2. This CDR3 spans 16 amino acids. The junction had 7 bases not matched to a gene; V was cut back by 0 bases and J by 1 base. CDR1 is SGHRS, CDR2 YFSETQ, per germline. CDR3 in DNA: TGCGCCAGCAGCTTGGCCGGCGGGGGTTTGTCCTACGAGCAGTACTTC. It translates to CASSLAGGGLSYEQYF. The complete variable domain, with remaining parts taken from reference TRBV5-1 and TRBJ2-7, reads KAGVTQTPRYLIKTRGQQVTLSCSPISGHRSVSWYQQTPGQGLQFLFEYFSETQRNKGNFPGRFSGRQFSNSRSEMNVSTLELGDSALYLCASSLAGGGLSYEQYFGPGTRLTVT.